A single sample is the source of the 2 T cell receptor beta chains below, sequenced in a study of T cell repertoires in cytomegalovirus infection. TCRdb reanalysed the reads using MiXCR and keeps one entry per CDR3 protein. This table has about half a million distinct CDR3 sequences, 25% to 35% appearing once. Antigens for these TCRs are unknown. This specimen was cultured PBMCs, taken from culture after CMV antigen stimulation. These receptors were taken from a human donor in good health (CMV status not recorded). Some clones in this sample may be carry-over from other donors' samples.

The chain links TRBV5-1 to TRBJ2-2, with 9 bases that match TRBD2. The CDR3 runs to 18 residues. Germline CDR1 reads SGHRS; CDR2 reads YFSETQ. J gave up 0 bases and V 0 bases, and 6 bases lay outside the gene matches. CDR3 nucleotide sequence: TGCGCCAGCAGCTTGGTACTAGCGGGTGAGACGAACACCGGGGAGCTGTTTTTT. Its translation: CASSLVLAGETNTGELFF. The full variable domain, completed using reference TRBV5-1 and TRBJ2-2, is KAGVTQTPRYLIKTRGQQVTLSCSPISGHRSVSWYQQTPGQGLQFLFEYFSETQRNKGNFPGRFSGRQFSNSRSEMNVSTLELGDSALYLCASSLVLAGETNTGELFFGEGSRLTVL.

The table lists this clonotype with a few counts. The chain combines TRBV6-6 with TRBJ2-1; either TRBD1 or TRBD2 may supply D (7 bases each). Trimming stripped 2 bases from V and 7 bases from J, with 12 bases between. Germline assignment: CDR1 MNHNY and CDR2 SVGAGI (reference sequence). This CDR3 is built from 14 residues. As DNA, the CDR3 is TGTGCCAGCAGTTACGGCCAGGGGGGGAATGAGCAGTTCTTC. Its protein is CASSYGQGGNEQFF.